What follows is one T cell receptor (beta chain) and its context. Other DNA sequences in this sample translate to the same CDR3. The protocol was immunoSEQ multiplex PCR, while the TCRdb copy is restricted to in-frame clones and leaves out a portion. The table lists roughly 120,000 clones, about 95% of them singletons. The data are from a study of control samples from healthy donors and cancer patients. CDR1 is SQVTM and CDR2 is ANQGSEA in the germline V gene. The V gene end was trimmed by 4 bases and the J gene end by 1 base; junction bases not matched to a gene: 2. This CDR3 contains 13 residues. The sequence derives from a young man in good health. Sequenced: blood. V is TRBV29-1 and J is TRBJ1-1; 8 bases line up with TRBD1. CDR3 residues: CSVVTGANTEAFF. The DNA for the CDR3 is TGCAGCGTTGTGACAGGGGCGAACACTGAAGCTTTCTTT.